Shown below are 26 T cell receptor beta chains from a single sample sequenced in a study of OX40 agonist ivuxolimab in advanced cancers. This table comes from immunoSEQ multiplex PCR, and its TCRdb copy is limited to in-frame clones, with some not included. The sample yields under 85,000 clones, about 86% seen once. Sequenced material: CD4+ or CD8+ T cells sorted from blood, taken in a trial of the OX40 agonist ivuxolimab. These receptors came from an adult with an advanced solid tumor such as melanoma, head and neck, liver or kidney cancer.

The chain has TRBV5-4 and TRBJ2-1; TRBD2 agrees at 10 bases. This CDR3 is built from 16 residues. V lost 1 base, J lost 4 bases, and 5 bases stayed unmatched. Germline assignment: CDR1 SGHNT and CDR2 YYREEE (reference sequence). Here the CDR3 DNA reads TGTGCCAGCAGCTTGAAGCGGGGGGGCAGGTACAATGAGCAGTTCTTC. Its protein product is CASSLKRGGRYNEQFF.

This chain joins TRBV6-5 and TRBJ1-4, with unresolved D. The CDR3 has 13 residues. Trimming shortened V by 0 bases and J by 13 bases, and 12 bases separated the two germline ends. CDR1 and CDR2 from the germline V gene are MNHEY and SVGAGI. The CDR3 is CASSYSRNRLLFF. DNA of the CDR3: TGTGCCAGCAGTTACTCACGTAATAGGTTACTGTTTTTT.

This rearrangement joins TRBV4-3 to TRBJ1-1; D is ambiguous. This CDR3 has 14 amino acids. The ends were cut back, 0 bases at V and 6 bases at J, with 11 bases in the middle. CDR1 LGHNA and CDR2 YSLEER come from the germline V gene. CDR3 bases: TGCGCCAGCAGCCAAGATAATAGAGGGTCTGAAGCTTTCTTT. Protein: CASSQDNRGSEAFF.

This clone has more than one count but fewer than ten. The chain employs TRBV4-2 and TRBJ2-1; D is undetermined. V shed 4 bases and J shed 6 bases, with 16 bases lying between them. Germline values: CDR1 LGHNA, CDR2 YNFKEQ. This CDR3 comprises 15 residues. The CDR3 reads CASSPRAAKTNEQFF. CDR3 sequence (DNA): TGTGCCAGCAGCCCACGGGCCGCCAAAACCAATGAGCAGTTCTTC.

The table lists this clone with a count of one. This sequence joins TRBV5-5 and TRBJ1-5; D call uncertain. This CDR3 spans 16 amino acids. From germline, CDR1 is SGHKS and CDR2 YYEKEE (reference sequence). Trimming pared 0 bases from V and 0 bases from J, leaving 10 bases between. The CDR3 spells CASSLAQPVSNQPQHF. The CDR3 coding sequence is TGTGCCAGCAGCTTGGCACAGCCGGTTAGCAATCAGCCCCAGCATTTT.

This chain joins TRBV25-1 and TRBJ2-3, with D maybe TRBD1 (5 bases). Germline V gene lookup returns CDR1 MGHDK and CDR2 SYGVNS. The CDR3 loop spans 12 amino acids. V was cut by 11 bases and J by 2 bases, with 11 bases left in between. CDR3 nucleotides: TGTGCCGTCCAGGGTTTCACAGATACGCAGTATTTT. The encoded protein is CAVQGFTDTQYF.

This chain connects TRBV9 to TRBJ1-4; 10 bases line up with TRBD1. CDR3 length: 16 residues. Germline CDR1 reads SGDLS; CDR2 reads YYNGEE. V was pared by 3 bases and J by 7 bases, with 9 bases of the junction left unmatched. DNA for the CDR3: TGTGCCAGCAGCGCCTTGACAGGGGGCGGGGGTGAAAAACTGTTTTTT. Translated: CASSALTGGGGEKLFF.

This clone was counted a single time. A read error may account for a junction end that differs from germline. The chain employs TRBV5-1 and TRBJ2-7; D gene unclear. Germline CDR1 reads SGHRS; CDR2 reads YFSETQ. This CDR3 has 13 residues. The CDR3 loop reads CASSLLGSHEQYF. CDR3 in DNA: TGCGCCAGCAGCTTGCTGGGCTCCCACGAGCAGTACTTC.

The V gene is TRBV28, the J gene TRBJ2-3, with D perhaps matching TRBD1 or TRBD2 (5 bases each). The CDR3 consists of 15 residues. Germline CDR1 and CDR2: MDHEN and SYDVKM. Between the trimmed V and J ends, which lost 4 bases and 8 bases, there was a span of 19 bases. The chain's CDR3 is CASSSTGPKEGTQYF. Written as DNA, the CDR3 is TGTGCCAGCAGTTCAACGGGACCAAAAGAAGGTACGCAGTATTTT.

V usage is TRBV6-1 and J usage is TRBJ1-2; no reliable D call. CDR1 and CDR2 (germline): MNHNS, SASEGT. Between the trimmed V and J ends, which lost 3 bases and 2 bases, there was a span of 16 bases. This CDR3 region has 16 residues. In DNA form, the CDR3 reads TGTGCCAGCAGTGATAGAGGGAGGGCTCTAAACTATGGCTACACCTTC. It encodes CASSDRGRALNYGYTF.

The genes are TRBV5-8 and TRBJ2-1, with 7 bases matching TRBD2. The CDR3 length is 16 residues. Per the germline V gene, CDR1 is SGHTS and CDR2 is YDEGEE. V shed 4 bases, J shed 9 bases, and the junction held 16 bases outside the gene matches. CDR3 DNA: TGTGCCAGCAGCACCGGGACTACAAGCCGCCAGAGTGAGCAGTTCTTC. Protein sequence: CASSTGTTSRQSEQFF. Looking up the rest from reference TRBV5-8 and TRBJ2-1 gives the full variable domain: EAGVTQSPTHLIKTRGQQATLRCSPISGHTSVYWYQQALGLGLQFLLWYDEGEERNRGNFPPRFSGRQFPNYSSELNVNALELEDSALYLCASSTGTTSRQSEQFFGPGTRLTVL.

The chain employs TRBV28 and TRBJ1-2, with D possibly matching TRBD1 (5 bases). CDR1 is MDHEN and CDR2 is SYDVKM in the germline V gene. V lost 0 bases to trimming and J lost 4 bases, with 15 bases between them. This CDR3 comprises 16 residues. CDR3 in DNA: TGTGCCAGCAGTTTATGGAGACAGCGAGGGCTCTATGGCTACACCTTC. Translating it yields CASSLWRQRGLYGYTF.

The chain links TRBV18 to TRBJ1-2; D possibly corresponds to TRBD1 (5 bases). The CDR3 is made up of 13 amino acids. Germline assignment: CDR1 KGHSH and CDR2 LQKENI. The germline V and J ends were trimmed by 5 bases and 6 bases, with 13 bases remaining between them. The chain's CDR3 is CASSGDGLHGYTF. The CDR3 DNA reads as TGTGCCAGCTCAGGGGACGGACTCCATGGCTACACCTTC. Full variable domain (remainder filled in from reference TRBV18 and TRBJ1-2): NAGVMQNPRHLVRRRGQEARLRCSPMKGHSHVYWYRQLPEEGLKFMVYLQKENIIDESGMPKERFSAEFPKEGPSILRIQQVVRGDSAAYFCASSGDGLHGYTFGSGTRLTVV.

The genes are TRBV13 and TRBJ1-2; no definite D call. CDR1 and CDR2 (germline): PRHDT, FYEKMQ (reference sequence). CDR3 size: 12 residues. V was pared by 3 bases and J by 4 bases, with 6 bases between. The CDR3 bases are TGTGCCAGCAGCTTTGGCAGCTATGGCTACACCTTC. Its protein product is CASSFGSYGYTF.

The chain combines TRBV18 with TRBJ2-1; 9 bases fit TRBD1. CDR3 length: 17 amino acids. Germline CDR1 reads KGHSH; CDR2 reads LQKENI. The J segment lost 5 bases and the V segment lost 3 bases, leaving 11 bases of the junction unmatched. The CDR3 DNA reads as TGTGCCAGCTCACCTCAACTTGGGACAGGGAGGGACAATGAGCAGTTCTTC. It is translated as CASSPQLGTGRDNEQFF. Supplemented by reference TRBV18 and TRBJ2-1, the full variable domain reads NAGVMQNPRHLVRRRGQEARLRCSPMKGHSHVYWYRQLPEEGLKFMVYLQKENIIDESGMPKERFSAEFPKEGPSILRIQQVVRGDSAAYFCASSPQLGTGRDNEQFFGPGTRLTVL.

This rearrangement joins TRBV19 to TRBJ1-1; TRBD1 matches 12 bases. The CDR3 consists of 13 residues. Germline CDR1 reads LNHDA; CDR2 reads SQIVND (reference sequence). Trimming removed 4 bases from V and 10 bases from J; junction bases left unmatched: 4. The CDR3 region is CASSTGQGAGAFF. CDR3 DNA: TGTGCCAGTAGTACGGGACAGGGGGCTGGAGCTTTCTTT.

V gene TRBV7-2 combines with J gene TRBJ2-2, with 8 bases identical to TRBD1. From germline, CDR1 is SGHTA and CDR2 FQGNSA. The CDR3 has 15 residues. V was clipped by 6 bases and J by 7 bases; unmatched bases: 10. In DNA form, the CDR3 reads TGTGCCAGCAGGATGAACCCAGGGGGCCACGGGGAGCTGTTTTTT. Its translation is CASRMNPGGHGELFF.

The rearrangement uses TRBV27 and TRBJ2-5; TRBD2 matches 7 bases. The end of the DNA aligns better with TRBJ2-7, so the J call may be wrong. The germline CDR1 and CDR2 sequences are MNHEY and SMNVEV (reference sequence). This CDR3 comprises 13 residues. The chain's CDR3 is CASSQRGTYEQYF. The CDR3 DNA is TGTGCCAGCAGTCAGCGGGGTACCTACGAGCAGTACTTC.

The chain combines TRBV6-6 with TRBJ1-1, with TRBD1 matching over 7 bases. CDR3 length equals 16 residues. V was clipped by 7 bases and J by 1 base; unmatched bases: 12. CDR1 is MNHNY and CDR2 is SVGAGI in the germline V gene (reference sequence). The CDR3 region is CASIHSGRGRNTEAFF. The DNA of the CDR3 is TGTGCCAGCATCCACTCGGGGAGGGGGCGGAACACTGAAGCTTTCTTT.

The chain is built from TRBV29-1 and TRBJ2-5; D uncertain. Germline V gene data show CDR1 as SQVTM and CDR2 as ANQGSEA. There are 12 residues in the CDR3. V gave up 4 bases and J gave up 2 bases, with 8 bases separating them. CDR3 loop: CSVVLAQETQYF. The CDR3 coding sequence is TGCAGCGTTGTTTTAGCACAAGAGACCCAGTACTTC.

V and J are TRBV5-5 and TRBJ2-5, with D possibly being TRBD1 (6 bases). The CDR3 contains 14 residues. Trimming removed 0 bases from V and 2 bases from J, with 8 bases in between. Germline V gives CDR1 SGHKS, CDR2 YYEKEE (reference sequence). The chain's CDR3 is CASSLGGGQETQYF. In DNA, the CDR3 is TGTGCCAGCAGCTTGGGAGGGGGTCAAGAGACCCAGTACTTC.

This chain uses TRBV10-3 with TRBJ2-1, with 10 bases matching TRBD1. V shed 3 bases, J shed 7 bases, and the junction held 6 bases outside the gene matches. The CDR3 sequence is 15 residues long. Germline V lookup: CDR1 ENHRY, CDR2 SYGVKD. The CDR3 DNA reads as TGTGCCATCAGTGACGACAGGGGGCGCAGGAATGAGCAGTTCTTC. It is translated as CAISDDRGRRNEQFF.

This chain uses TRBV6-1 with TRBJ2-7, with D unclear. V shed 3 bases and J shed 2 bases, with 5 bases lying between them. The CDR3 length is 12 residues. Per the germline V gene, CDR1 is MNHNS and CDR2 is SASEGT. CDR3 in DNA: TGTGCCAGCAGTGACAATCCCTACGAGCAGTACTTC. Translation gives CASSDNPYEQYF.

The sample holds a few counts of this clone. The chain employs TRBV5-1 and TRBJ1-1, with a weak D call TRBD1 (5 bases). The V end was cut by 4 bases, the J end by 7 bases, with 11 bases between. This CDR3 spans 12 amino acids. Germline loops: CDR1 SGHRS, CDR2 YFSETQ. CDR3 sequence reads: CASSTGAGEAFF. For the CDR3, the DNA is TGCGCCAGCAGCACCGGGGCGGGTGAAGCTTTCTTT.

The gene calls are TRBV19 and TRBJ1-3; D is unclear. This CDR3 contains 11 residues. V shed 3 bases and J shed 4 bases, with 1 base lying between them. Germline lookup yields CDR1 LNHDA and CDR2 SQIVND (reference sequence). This CDR3 reads CASSMGNTIYF. The CDR3 DNA reads as TGTGCCAGTAGTATGGGAAACACCATATATTTT.

This sequence joins TRBV27 and TRBJ2-7; D may match TRBD1 or TRBD2 (5 bases each). The length of the CDR3 is 14 residues. Germline CDR1 MNHEY, CDR2 SMNVEV (reference sequence). Trimming shortened V by 6 bases and J by 2 bases, and 14 bases separated the two germline ends. CDR3 protein: CASSAPGRPYEQYF. DNA for the CDR3: TGTGCCAGCAGCGCCCCGGGACGGCCCTACGAGCAGTACTTC.